The rows below give T cell receptor beta chains drawn from one sample of a study of blood T cell repertoires in COVID-19. Assay used: immunoSEQ multiplex PCR; TCRdb lists only in-frame clones, some missing. In the table there are 300,000 to 450,000 clones, roughly 87% of which are singletons. Material: PBMCs or T cells enriched from blood (not recorded which). The receptors were gathered from a woman aged 25 to 39 who had recovered from COVID-19. Each CDR3 is given with its conserved first and last residue. A D gene is named only where the DNA matches it firmly. Not every row has a clone size; where given, it reads once, few, many or a size class.

CASATATNEKLFF TGCGCCAGCGCCACGGCAACTAATGAAAAACTGTTTTTT NA NA TRBJ1-4 TRBV5-1
CASSLGFGAGTYNEQFF TGTGCCAGCAGCTTAGGTTTCGGAGCAGGGACCTACAATGAGCAGTTCTTC NA NA TRBJ2-1 TRBV11-3
CASSLFSGQRNEQFF TGTGCCAGCAGCCTCTTCTCCGGACAGCGCAATGAGCAGTTCTTC NA NA TRBJ2-1 TRBV11-2
CASSTAGTGTNGYTF TGTGCCAGTAGTACGGCCGGGACAGGGACTAATGGCTACACCTTC TRBD1 NA TRBJ1-2 TRBV19
CASSPFGTGLYNEQFF TGTGCCAGCTCACCGTTTGGGACAGGGCTCTACAATGAGCAGTTCTTC TRBD1 NA TRBJ2-1 TRBV18
CSGQRTTYNEQFF TGCAGCGGTCAGCGGACTACGTACAATGAGCAGTTCTTC NA NA TRBJ2-1 TRBV29-1
CASSYSGDRGSYEQYF TGTGCCAGCAGTTACTCTGGGGACAGGGGCTCCTACGAGCAGTACTTC TRBD1 NA TRBJ2-7 TRBV6-5
CAISTAGKSYEQYF TGTGCCATCTCCACAGCGGGGAAGTCCTACGAGCAGTACTTC TRBD2 NA TRBJ2-7 TRBV10-3
CASSRGTSGYTDTQYF TGCGCCAGCAGCCGGGGGACTAGCGGTTACACAGATACGCAGTATTTT TRBD2 NA TRBJ2-3 TRBV4-3
CASSFYVLGRGSSNEQFF TGTGCCAGCAGCTTCTACGTTCTAGGCAGGGGATCTTCGAATGAGCAGTTCTTC NA NA TRBJ2-1 TRBV7-9
CASIRASQGALNSPLHF TGTGCCAGCATCCGAGCGTCACAGGGGGCACTTAATTCACCCCTCCACTTT TRBD1 NA TRBJ1-6 TRBV2
CASSGPGSQYF TGTGCCAGCAGTGGGCCGGGATCGCAGTATTTT NA once TRBJ2-3 TRBV28
CASRGDWGVSNYGYTF TGTGCCAGCCGTGGGGACTGGGGGGTGTCTAACTATGGCTACACCTTC NA NA TRBJ1-2 TRBV2
CASSPRQVSANYGYTF TGTGCCAGCAGCCCCAGACAGGTTTCAGCTAACTATGGCTACACCTTC NA NA TRBJ1-2 TRBV7-8
CASTENTGELFF TGTGCCAGCACAGAAAACACCGGGGAGCTGTTTTTT NA NA TRBJ2-2 TRBV12-3/TRBV12-4
CSGGGQQTDTQYF TGCAGCGGGGGCGGGCAACAGACAGATACGCAGTATTTT NA NA TRBJ2-3 TRBV29-1
CATSRERAGSSSYEQYF TGTGCCACCAGCAGAGAGCGGGCCGGCTCGAGCTCCTACGAGCAGTACTTC NA NA TRBJ2-7 TRBV15
CARYYPVTNYGYTF TGTGCCCGATACTACCCGGTGACTAACTATGGCTACACCTTC NA NA TRBJ1-2 TRBV30
CASTPPTGGLNYGYTF TGTGCCAGCACCCCCCCAACAGGGGGCCTTAACTATGGCTACACCTTC TRBD1 NA TRBJ1-2 TRBV28
CASSFQGGSSYEQYF TGTGCCAGCAGTTTTCAGGGGGGCTCGTCCTACGAGCAGTACTTC NA NA TRBJ2-7 TRBV27
CAISEKQGPTDTQYF TGTGCCATCAGTGAGAAACAGGGACCGACAGATACGCAGTATTTT NA NA TRBJ2-3 TRBV10-3
CASSFAGNTEAFF TGCGCCAGCAGCTTCGCGGGAAACACTGAAGCTTTCTTT NA NA TRBJ1-1 TRBV5-1
CASTQGGYGYTF TGTGCCAGCACCCAAGGGGGCTATGGCTACACCTTC NA NA TRBJ1-2 TRBV12-3/TRBV12-4
CASGTGNTEAFF TGCGCCAGCGGGACAGGGAACACTGAAGCTTTCTTT TRBD1 NA TRBJ1-1 TRBV5-1
CASSRGTGRQETQYF TGTGCCAGCAGCCGGGGGACAGGGAGGCAAGAGACCCAGTACTTC TRBD1 once TRBJ2-5 TRBV5-4